This T cell receptor beta chain was documented in a study of cytomegalovirus exposure and HLA in healthy donors. Study summary: A preliminary data release comprised roughly 80 million unique TCRs obtained from HLA-typed donors.

With 60 Vbeta and 13 Jbeta primers, the PCR was carried out. Some clones are missing from TCRdb's copy, which holds only in-frame ones; the method was immunoSEQ multiplex PCR. The sample has about 55,000 clones, about three quarters seen once. CDR3 length equals 15 residues. From germline, CDR1 is LGHNT and CDR2 FRNRAP. Comment on this clone: Antigen: not known. Relative to the germline gene, one junction end is altered; a read error may explain this.

General observations from the study: CMV serostatus was the sole immune exposure information available. Whilst most TCR sequences proved rare, a subset of public TCRs occurred across many donors. A previous analysis found most TCR beta V segments productive roughly 87% or roughly 30% of the time.

The chain recombines TRBV12-5 with TRBJ2-7, with TRBD2 identical over 11 bases. The clonotype originates from a female donor in good health and CMV-seronegative. Material: PBMCs. The CDR3 sequence is CASGLGRLAGYEQHF. CDR3 nucleotide sequence: TGTGCTAGTGGTTTGGGTCGACTAGCGGGGTACGAGCAGCACTTC.